This TCR beta chain was retrieved from a study of CD8+ T cells in alopecia areata. The authors extracted RNA and reverse transcribed it into cDNA as the sequencing template. Produced via immunoSEQ multiplex PCR; TCRdb's table is partial and in-frame only. Captured here are about 270,000 clones, none seen once; the top ten comprise more than 0.95%. This clone was detected many times. Its antigen is not known. The gene symbols are mouse symbols. The CDR3 end falls 4 residues outside the read, so it is completed with the germline J gene. CDR1 is MNHDT and CDR2 is YYDKIL in the germline V gene. This CDR3 has 17 amino acids. J lost 6 bases, V lost 0 bases, and 10 bases had no gene match. Markers used for sorting pooled cutaneous lymph node cells were CD4, CD8alpha, NKG2D, NKG2ACE and others. Study-wide points: Clonality exceeded that of normal scalp in lesional scalp, most notably in alopecia totalis/universalis.

The genes are TRBV17 and TRBJ2-1, with 8 bases aligning to TRBD1. The TCR comes from a C3H/HeJ mouse with alopecia areata. The strain bears MHC haplotype H2-k. The sequencing input was CD4+ T cells sorted from a lymph node. The CDR3 here is CASSRDWAGGVSAEQFF. The CDR3 DNA, read in part, is TGTGCTAGCAGTAGAGATTGGGCAGGGGGCGTTAGTGCT.